A single sample is the source of the 4 T cell receptor beta chains below, sequenced in a study of blood T cell repertoires in COVID-19 (dated by TCRdb to 2020 to 2022). Library generation was performed with the immunoSEQ multiplex PCR assay. What TCRdb holds here is the immuneACCESS table cut down to in-frame rearrangements. Part of the clones is not present; checked against another copy, under half of the missing clones reflect an unresolved V gene, and the others are unexplained. In all, the sample holds some 190,000 clones, and around 88% of those were seen once. The leading ten clones occupy around 1.5% of the sample. The sample consisted of peripheral blood. These receptors were taken from a young man with active or convalescent COVID-19.

The rearrangement uses TRBV20-1 and TRBJ2-7; 9 bases match TRBD2. Germline trimming cut 3 bases from V and 2 bases from J; bases unmatched to any gene: 8. Germline CDR1 is DFQATT and CDR2 is SNEGSKA (reference sequence). The CDR3 runs to 15 residues. The CDR3 DNA reads as TGCAGTGCTAGTAGTATAGCGGGAGAAACCTACGAGCAGTACTTC. Its protein is CSASSIAGETYEQYF.

This clone was picked up a small number of times. This chain links TRBV20-1 with TRBJ2-2; unclear D gene. V was cut by 3 bases and J by 2 bases, with 7 bases left in between. Germline CDR1 and CDR2: DFQATT and SNEGSKA (reference sequence). This CDR3 contains 13 residues. In DNA form, the CDR3 reads TGCAGTGCTAGTCTGTTAAACACCGGGGAGCTGTTTTTT. The encoded protein is CSASLLNTGELFF.

The CDR3 loop reads CASSLLQGVRYTEAFF. The CDR3 nucleotides are TGTGCCAGCAGTTTATTACAGGGGGTACGGTACACTGAAGCTTTCTTT. The rearrangement links TRBV28 to TRBJ1-1, with 8 bases that match TRBD1. The junction had 7 bases not matched to a gene; V was cut back by 1 base and J by 3 bases. CDR1 and CDR2 from the germline V gene are MDHEN and SYDVKM. The CDR3 has 16 amino acids.

V gene TRBV30 combines with J gene TRBJ2-2, with 9 bases fitting TRBD1. The ends lost 3 bases at V and 6 bases at J; junction bases unmatched: 11. Germline CDR1 reads GTSNPN; CDR2 reads SVGIG (reference sequence). The CDR3 sequence is 16 residues long. The CDR3 DNA reads TGTGCCTGGAGCGTTCTCGTGGGGACAGGGCCCGGGGAGCTGTTTTTT. This codes for CAWSVLVGTGPGELFF.